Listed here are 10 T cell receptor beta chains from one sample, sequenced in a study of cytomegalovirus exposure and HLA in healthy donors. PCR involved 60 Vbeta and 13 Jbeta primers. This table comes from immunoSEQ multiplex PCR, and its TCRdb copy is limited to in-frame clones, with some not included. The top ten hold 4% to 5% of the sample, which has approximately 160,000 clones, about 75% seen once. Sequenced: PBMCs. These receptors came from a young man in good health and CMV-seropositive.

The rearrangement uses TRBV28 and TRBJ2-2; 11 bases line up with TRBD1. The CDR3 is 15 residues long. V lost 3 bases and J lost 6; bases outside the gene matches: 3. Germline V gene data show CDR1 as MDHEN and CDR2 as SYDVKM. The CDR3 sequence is CASSFSGQGAGELFF. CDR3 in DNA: TGTGCCAGCAGTTTTTCGGGACAGGGGGCCGGGGAGCTGTTTTTT.

CDR3 coding DNA: TGCGCCAGCAGCTTGGCCGACCTAGCGGGCTACACCTTC. Protein: CASSLADLAGYTF. This chain joins TRBV5-1 and TRBJ1-2; D unresolved. From germline, CDR1 is SGHRS and CDR2 YFSETQ. The V gene lost 0 bases and the J gene lost 8 bases, with 11 bases spanning the gap. The CDR3 runs to 13 residues.

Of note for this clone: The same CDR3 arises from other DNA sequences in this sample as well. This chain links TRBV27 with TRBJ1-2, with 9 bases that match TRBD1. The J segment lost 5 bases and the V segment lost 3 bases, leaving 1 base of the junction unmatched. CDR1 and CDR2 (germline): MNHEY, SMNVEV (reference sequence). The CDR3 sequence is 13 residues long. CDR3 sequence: CASSLDRGYGYTF. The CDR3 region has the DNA TGTGCCAGCAGTTTGGACAGGGGTTATGGCTACACCTTC.

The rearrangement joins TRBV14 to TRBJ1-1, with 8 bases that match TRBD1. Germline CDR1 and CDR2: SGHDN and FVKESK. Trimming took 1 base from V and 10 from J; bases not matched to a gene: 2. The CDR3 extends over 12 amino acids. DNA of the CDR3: TGTGCCAGCAGCCAAGTAGGACAGGGAGCTTTCTTT. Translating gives CASSQVGQGAFF.

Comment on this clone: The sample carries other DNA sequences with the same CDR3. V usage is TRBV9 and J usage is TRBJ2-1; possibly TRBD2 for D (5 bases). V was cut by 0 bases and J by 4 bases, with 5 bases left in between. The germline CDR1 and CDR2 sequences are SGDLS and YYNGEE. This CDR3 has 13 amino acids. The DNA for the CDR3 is TGTGCCAGCAGCGTAGGGGAGTACAATGAGCAGTTCTTC. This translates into CASSVGEYNEQFF.

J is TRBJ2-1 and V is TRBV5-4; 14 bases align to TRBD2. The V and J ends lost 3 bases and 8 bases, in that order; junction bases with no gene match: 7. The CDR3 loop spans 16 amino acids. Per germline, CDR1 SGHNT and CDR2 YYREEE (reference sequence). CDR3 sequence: CASSSTSGRGKDEQFF. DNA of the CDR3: TGTGCCAGCAGCTCGACTAGCGGGAGGGGAAAGGATGAGCAGTTCTTC.

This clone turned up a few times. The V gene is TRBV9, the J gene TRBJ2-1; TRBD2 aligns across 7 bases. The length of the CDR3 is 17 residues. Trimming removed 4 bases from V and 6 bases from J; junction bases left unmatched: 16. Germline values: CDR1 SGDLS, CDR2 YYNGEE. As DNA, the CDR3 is TGTGCCAGCAGCTCTCCAGGGAGGGGTCGGTTTGGCAATGAGCAGTTCTTC. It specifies CASSSPGRGRFGNEQFF.

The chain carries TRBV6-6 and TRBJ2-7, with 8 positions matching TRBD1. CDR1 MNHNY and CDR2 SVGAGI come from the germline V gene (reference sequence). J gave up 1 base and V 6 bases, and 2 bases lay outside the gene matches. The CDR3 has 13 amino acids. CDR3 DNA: TGTGCCAGCAGGGACAGGGAGTCCTACGAGCAGTACGTC. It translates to CASRDRESYEQYV.

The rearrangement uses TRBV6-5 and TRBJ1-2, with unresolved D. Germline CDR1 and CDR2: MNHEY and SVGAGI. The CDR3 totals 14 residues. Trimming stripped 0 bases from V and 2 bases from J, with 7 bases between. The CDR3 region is CASSYSAGNYGYTF. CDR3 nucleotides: TGTGCCAGCAGTTACTCAGCAGGAAACTATGGCTACACCTTC.

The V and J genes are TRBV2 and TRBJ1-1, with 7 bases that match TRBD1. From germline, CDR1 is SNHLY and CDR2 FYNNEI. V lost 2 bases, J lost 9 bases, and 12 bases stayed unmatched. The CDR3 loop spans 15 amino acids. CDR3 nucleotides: TGTGCCAGCAGTGAAAATGGAGGGGAGACAGGGAAAGCTTTCTTT. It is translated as CASSENGGETGKAFF.